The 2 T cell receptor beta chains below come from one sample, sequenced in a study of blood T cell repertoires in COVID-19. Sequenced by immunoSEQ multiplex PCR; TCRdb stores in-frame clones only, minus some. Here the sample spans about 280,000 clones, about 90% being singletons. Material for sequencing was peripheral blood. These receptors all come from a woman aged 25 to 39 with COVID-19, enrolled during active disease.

The CDR3 sequence: CASSLAGTYGYTF. The CDR3 DNA follows: TGTGCCAGCAGCTTGGCCGGGACTTATGGCTACACCTTC. This chain links TRBV5-6 with TRBJ1-2; possibly TRBD1 for D (5 bases). V was shortened by 0 bases and J by 5 bases, with 8 bases between the two germline ends. Germline lookup yields CDR1 SGHDT and CDR2 YYEEEE. The CDR3 sequence is 13 residues long.

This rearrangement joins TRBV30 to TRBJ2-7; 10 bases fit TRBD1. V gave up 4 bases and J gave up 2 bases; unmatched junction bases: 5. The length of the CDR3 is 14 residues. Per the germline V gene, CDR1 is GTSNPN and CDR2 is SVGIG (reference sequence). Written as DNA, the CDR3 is TGTGCCTGGACGTTCGGGACAGGGGCCTACGAGCAGTACTTC. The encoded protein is CAWTFGTGAYEQYF.